The text below deals with one T cell receptor (beta chain). The sample belongs to a study of T cell changes during pregnancy in multiple sclerosis. TCRdb keeps only in-frame clones here, not all; method: immunoSEQ multiplex PCR. The sample contains approximately 40,000 clones, around 92% of which appear only once. This CDR3 has 14 residues. V was clipped by 3 bases and J by 5 bases, with 9 bases between them. Germline lookup yields CDR1 SGHRS and CDR2 YFSETQ. The source material was CD4+ T cells from peripheral blood mononuclear cells, sampled in the third trimester of pregnancy. The sequence came from a female donor with multiple sclerosis, enrolled in a pregnancy study. The chain has TRBV5-1 and TRBJ1-6; D gene uncertain. For the CDR3, the DNA is TGCGCCAGCAGCTCGAGGGTGGATAATTCACCCCTCCACTTT. Its translation is CASSSRVDNSPLHF.